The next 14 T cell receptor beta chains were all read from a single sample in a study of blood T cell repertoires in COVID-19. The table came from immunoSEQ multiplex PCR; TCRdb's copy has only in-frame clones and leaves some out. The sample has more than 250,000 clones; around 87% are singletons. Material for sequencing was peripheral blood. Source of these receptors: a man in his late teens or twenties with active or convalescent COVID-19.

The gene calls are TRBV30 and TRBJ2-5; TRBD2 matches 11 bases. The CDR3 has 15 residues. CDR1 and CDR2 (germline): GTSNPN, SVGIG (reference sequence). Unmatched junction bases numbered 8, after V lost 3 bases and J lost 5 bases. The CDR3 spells CAWSRSGGARETQYF. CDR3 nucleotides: TGTGCCTGGAGCCGTAGCGGGGGGGCAAGGGAGACCCAGTACTTC.

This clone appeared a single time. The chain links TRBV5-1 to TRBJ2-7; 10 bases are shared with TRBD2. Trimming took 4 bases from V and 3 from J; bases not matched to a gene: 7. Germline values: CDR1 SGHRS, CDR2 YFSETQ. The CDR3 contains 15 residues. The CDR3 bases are TGCGCCAGCAGCAACAGCGGGAGGGCGGTCTACGAGCAGTACTTC. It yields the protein CASSNSGRAVYEQYF. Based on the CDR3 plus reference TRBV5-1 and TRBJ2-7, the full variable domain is KAGVTQTPRYLIKTRGQQVTLSCSPISGHRSVSWYQQTPGQGLQFLFEYFSETQRNKGNFPGRFSGRQFSNSRSEMNVSTLELGDSALYLCASSNSGRAVYEQYFGPGTRLTVT.

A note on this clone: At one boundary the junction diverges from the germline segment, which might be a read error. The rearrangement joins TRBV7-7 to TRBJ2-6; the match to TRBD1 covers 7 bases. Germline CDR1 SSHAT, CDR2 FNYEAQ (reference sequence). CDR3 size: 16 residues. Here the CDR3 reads CASSPPGGSGANVLTF. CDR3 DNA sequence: TGTGCTAGCAGCCCACCAGGGGGCTCTGGGGCCAACGTCCTGACTTTC.

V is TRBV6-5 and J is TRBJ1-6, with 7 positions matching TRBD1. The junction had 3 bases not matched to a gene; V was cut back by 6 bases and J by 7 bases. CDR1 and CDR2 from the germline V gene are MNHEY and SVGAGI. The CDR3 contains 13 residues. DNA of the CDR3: TGTGCCAGCAGCGACAGGGAGAATTCACCCCTCCACTTT. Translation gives CASSDRENSPLHF.

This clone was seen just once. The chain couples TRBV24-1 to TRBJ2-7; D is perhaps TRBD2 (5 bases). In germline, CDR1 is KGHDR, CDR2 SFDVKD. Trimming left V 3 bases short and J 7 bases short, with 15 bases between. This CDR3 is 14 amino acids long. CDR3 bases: TGTGCCACCAGTGATATATCCACTACGGGAGAGCAGTACTTC. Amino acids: CATSDISTTGEQYF.

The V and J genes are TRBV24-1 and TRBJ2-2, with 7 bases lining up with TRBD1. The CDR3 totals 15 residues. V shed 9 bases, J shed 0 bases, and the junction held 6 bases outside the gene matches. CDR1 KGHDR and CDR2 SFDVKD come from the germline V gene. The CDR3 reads CATAGQETNTGELFF. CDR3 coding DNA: TGTGCCACCGCCGGACAGGAGACGAACACCGGGGAGCTGTTTTTT.

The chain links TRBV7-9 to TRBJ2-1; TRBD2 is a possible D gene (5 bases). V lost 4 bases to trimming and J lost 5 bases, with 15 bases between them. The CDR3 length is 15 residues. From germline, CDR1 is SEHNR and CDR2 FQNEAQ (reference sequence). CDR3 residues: CASSSAVHFNNEQFF. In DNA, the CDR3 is TGTGCCAGCAGCTCAGCGGTTCACTTTAACAATGAGCAGTTCTTC.

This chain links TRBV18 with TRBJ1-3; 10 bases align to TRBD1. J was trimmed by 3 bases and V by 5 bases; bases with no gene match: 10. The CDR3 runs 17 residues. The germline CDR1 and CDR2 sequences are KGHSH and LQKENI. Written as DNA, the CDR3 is TGTGCCAGCTCAGTCCGGGCGGGACAGGGGAGTGGAAACACCATATATTTT. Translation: CASSVRAGQGSGNTIYF.

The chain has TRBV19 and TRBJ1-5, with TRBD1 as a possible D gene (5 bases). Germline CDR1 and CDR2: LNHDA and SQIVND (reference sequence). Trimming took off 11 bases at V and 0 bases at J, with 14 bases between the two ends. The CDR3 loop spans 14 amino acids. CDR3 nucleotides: TGTGCCGGGGCCGCCGACAGTAGCAATCAGCCCCAGCATTTT. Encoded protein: CAGAADSSNQPQHF. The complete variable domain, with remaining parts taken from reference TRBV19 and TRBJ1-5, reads DGGITQSPKYLFRKEGQNVTLSCEQNLNHDAMYWYRQDPGQGLRLIYYSQIVNDFQKGDIAEGYSVSREKKESFPLTVTSAQKNPTAFYLCAGAADSSNQPQHFGDGTRLSIL.

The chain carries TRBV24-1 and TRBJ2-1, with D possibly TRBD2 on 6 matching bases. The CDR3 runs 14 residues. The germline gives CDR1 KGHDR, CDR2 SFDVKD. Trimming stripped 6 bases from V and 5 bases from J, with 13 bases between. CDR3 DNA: TGTGCCACCAGTTCGGCGGGGCTAAACAATGAGCAGTTCTTC. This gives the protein CATSSAGLNNEQFF.

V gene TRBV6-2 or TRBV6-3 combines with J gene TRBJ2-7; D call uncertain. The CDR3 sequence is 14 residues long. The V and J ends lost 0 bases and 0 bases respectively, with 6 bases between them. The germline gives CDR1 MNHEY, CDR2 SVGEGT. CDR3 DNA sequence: TGTGCCAGCAGTTACTCATACGGCTCCTACGAGCAGTACTTC. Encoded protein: CASSYSYGSYEQYF.

The CDR3: CASSHMNSNRGTQYF. CDR3 nucleotides: TGTGCCAGCAGCCACATGAACTCTAACCGGGGTACGCAGTATTTT. The J gene is TRBJ2-3, the V gene TRBV27, with D tentatively TRBD2 (5 bases). CDR1 is MNHEY, CDR2 SMNVEV, per germline (reference sequence). The ends were cut back, 6 bases at V and 8 bases at J, with 21 bases in the middle. The CDR3 totals 15 residues.

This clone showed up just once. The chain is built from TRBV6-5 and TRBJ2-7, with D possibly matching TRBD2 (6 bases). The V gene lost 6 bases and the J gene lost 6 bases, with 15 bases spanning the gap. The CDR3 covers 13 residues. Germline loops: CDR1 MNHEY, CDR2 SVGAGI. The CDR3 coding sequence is TGTGCCAGCAGCTTATCCCGGGGGTCCGAGCAGTACTTC. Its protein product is CASSLSRGSEQYF.

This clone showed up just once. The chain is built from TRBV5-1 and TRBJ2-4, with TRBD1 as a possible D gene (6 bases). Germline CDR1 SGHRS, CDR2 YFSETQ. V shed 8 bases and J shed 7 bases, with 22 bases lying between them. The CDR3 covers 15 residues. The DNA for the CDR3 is TGCGCCAGTACAGGTGGACAGCCCCCCGGGAACATTCAGTACTTC. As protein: CASTGGQPPGNIQYF.